The 30 T cell receptor beta chains listed next were all sequenced from one sample in a study of radiotherapy plus CTLA-4 blockade in lung cancer (dated by TCRdb to between 2017 and 2018). The method was the immunoSEQ multiplex PCR assay. The immuneACCESS repertoire file appears here via TCRdb, limited to in-frame rearrangements. These files lack a portion of the clones; in checked studies, under half of the deficit traces to unresolved V genes, and the cause of the others is not known. For this sample there are 90,000 to 100,000 clones; 65% to 75% appear just once. The top ten clones comprise 2.8% of the sample. Source: peripheral blood, taken from a patient treated with radiotherapy plus ipilimumab. These receptor sequences come from a human donor with non-small cell lung cancer who had a partial response to radiotherapy plus ipilimumab. Some clones in this sample may be carry-over from other donors' samples.

This chain links TRBV19 with TRBJ1-5; 10 bases map to TRBD1. The CDR3 is 15 amino acids. Germline CDR1 LNHDA, CDR2 SQIVND (reference sequence). J lost 6 bases, V lost 3 bases, and 5 bases had no gene match. CDR3 nucleotide sequence: TGTGCCAGTAGTATCGAGGACAGGGGGACTCAGCCCCAGCATTTT. It translates to CASSIEDRGTQPQHF.

This clone was seen a few times. The rearrangement joins TRBV25-1 to TRBJ2-1, with D possibly matching TRBD2 (5 bases). Germline CDR1 reads MGHDK; CDR2 reads SYGVNS. The germline V and J ends were trimmed by 0 bases and 6 bases, with 6 bases remaining between them. The CDR3 extends over 13 amino acids. CDR3 nucleotide sequence: TGTGCCAGCAGTGAATACGGGGTCAATGAGCAGTTCTTC. This encodes CASSEYGVNEQFF. Combining the CDR3 with reference TRBV25-1 and TRBJ2-1 gives the whole variable domain EADIYQTPRYLVIGTGKKITLECSQTMGHDKMYWYQQDPGMELHLIHYSYGVNSTEKGDLSSESTVSRIRTEHFPLTLESARPSHTSQYLCASSEYGVNEQFFGPGTRLTVL.

This clone was found once. The chain employs TRBV4-3 and TRBJ2-7; tentative D call: TRBD2 (6 bases). Germline loops: CDR1 LGHNA, CDR2 YSLEER. Trimming cost V 4 bases and J 8 bases, with 24 bases left between them. The CDR3 covers 16 residues. CDR3 amino acids: CASSLAFDDSGRQQYF. For the CDR3, the DNA is TGCGCCAGCAGCCTTGCCTTCGACGATTCGGGGAGGCAGCAGTACTTC.

This clone turned up a few times. This sequence joins TRBV9 and TRBJ2-3, with D possibly TRBD2 on 6 matching bases. The length of the CDR3 is 15 residues. V was pared by 0 bases and J by 6 bases, with 14 bases between. CDR1 and CDR2 from the germline V gene are SGDLS and YYNGEE. The CDR3 reads CASSVGAGIADTQYF. In nucleotides, the CDR3 is TGTGCCAGCAGCGTAGGCGCGGGGATTGCGGATACGCAGTATTTT.

Only a few counts were recorded for this clone. The chain carries TRBV2 and TRBJ2-5; D perhaps matches TRBD2 (6 bases). The CDR3 has 15 residues. V dropped 4 bases and J dropped 0 bases, with 12 bases sitting between them. Germline assignment: CDR1 SNHLY and CDR2 FYNNEI. The CDR3 nucleotides read TGTGCCAGCAGTGCTGACGGAGGGTACCAAGAGACCCAGTACTTC. Protein product: CASSADGGYQETQYF.

The sample holds a few counts of this clone. The chain is built from TRBV11-2 and TRBJ2-1; possible D gene TRBD2, 7 bases. The CDR3 spans 15 residues. With 7 bases removed from V and 3 bases from J, the gap between germline ends came to 16 bases. Germline V gene sequence: CDR1 SGHAT, CDR2 FQNNGV. For the CDR3, the DNA is TGTGCCAGCACCCAGGGGAGCGGGAACTACAATGAGCAGTTCTTC. This codes for CASTQGSGNYNEQFF.

The chain carries TRBV7-6 and TRBJ2-3; unclear D gene. V dropped 0 bases and J dropped 1 base, with 11 bases sitting between them. Germline V gene lookup returns CDR1 SGHVS and CDR2 FNYEAQ. This CDR3 region has 16 residues. CDR3 region: CASSLATAAGTDTQYF. The CDR3 DNA sequence: TGTGCCAGCAGCTTAGCTACCGCGGCCGGCACAGATACGCAGTATTTT.

This chain links TRBV7-2 with TRBJ2-3; 10 bases are shared with TRBD2. Germline V lookup: CDR1 SGHTA, CDR2 FQGNSA. V shed 4 bases, J shed 0 bases, and the junction held 7 bases outside the gene matches. The CDR3 consists of 17 residues. The CDR3 nucleotides read TGTGCCAGCAGCTACGAAGCGGGGGGGGTTAGCACAGATACGCAGTATTTT. Amino acids: CASSYEAGGVSTDTQYF.

Here the CDR3 reads CASSLSLGLEQYF. DNA of the CDR3: TGTGCCAGCAGTTTATCACTCGGTCTCGAGCAGTACTTC. This chain joins TRBV27 and TRBJ2-7; D unresolved. This CDR3 has 13 amino acids. The V end lost 0 bases, the J end lost 6 bases, and 9 bases lay between the germline ends. Per the germline V gene, CDR1 is MNHEY and CDR2 is SMNVEV (reference sequence).

This clone came up many times. CDR3 sequence reads: CASSSLGWGDANTEAFF. CDR3 sequence (DNA): TGTGCCAGCAGCTCACTGGGATGGGGGGACGCCAACACTGAAGCTTTCTTT. V usage is TRBV11-3 and J usage is TRBJ1-1, with a possible D match to TRBD1 (5 bases). Germline V gene sequence: CDR1 SGHNT, CDR2 YENEEA. V dropped 4 bases and J dropped 2 bases, with 20 bases sitting between them. This CDR3 region has 17 residues.

The chain has TRBV19 and TRBJ2-1; 8 bases line up with TRBD2. The V gene's germline CDR1 is LNHDA and CDR2 SQIVND (reference sequence). The junction had 3 bases not matched to a gene; V was cut back by 3 bases and J by 5 bases. The CDR3 has 14 amino acids. The CDR3 bases are TGTGCCAGTAGTATGGGCGGGAGGAACAATGAGCAGTTCTTC. Translating gives CASSMGGRNNEQFF.

The rearrangement uses TRBV2 and TRBJ1-5, with 7 bases matching TRBD1. The CDR3 spans 19 residues. Per the germline V gene, CDR1 is SNHLY and CDR2 is FYNNEI. V dropped 2 bases and J dropped 0; count of bases not matched to a gene: 13. The DNA for the CDR3 is TGTGCCAGCAGTGAATTTTCCGGGACAGTAAAATATAGCAATCAGCCCCAGCATTTT. Residues: CASSEFSGTVKYSNQPQHF. Combining the CDR3 with reference TRBV2 and TRBJ1-5 gives the whole variable domain EPEVTQTPSHQVTQMGQEVILRCVPISNHLYFYWYRQILGQKVEFLVSFYNNEISEKSEIFDDQFSVERPDGSNFTLKIRSTKLEDSAMYFCASSEFSGTVKYSNQPQHFGDGTRLSIL.

This chain connects TRBV18 to TRBJ2-7; perhaps TRBD1 as D (6 bases). Germline-derived CDR1 and CDR2 are KGHSH and LQKENI. The CDR3 is 14 residues long. The V end lost 2 bases, the J end lost 5 bases, and 13 bases lay between the germline ends. In nucleotides, the CDR3 is TGTGCCAGCTCACCATGGCAGGGGCAGGACGAGCAGTACTTC. Translated, it gives CASSPWQGQDEQYF.

The chain has TRBV11-3 and TRBJ2-7; TRBD2 agrees at 7 bases. CDR1 SGHNT and CDR2 YENEEA come from the germline V gene. V lost 8 bases and J lost 3; bases outside the gene matches: 7. The CDR3 has 13 residues. CDR3 residues: CASGGEGIYEQYF. In DNA, the CDR3 is TGTGCCAGCGGGGGGGAGGGTATCTACGAGCAGTACTTC.

The V call is TRBV9, the J call TRBJ2-5; TRBD2 matches 10 bases. Germline values: CDR1 SGDLS, CDR2 YYNGEE. J was trimmed by 5 bases and V by 2 bases; bases with no gene match: 12. The CDR3 has 17 residues. The CDR3: CASSVGGTLAGVETQYF. The CDR3 DNA is TGTGCCAGCAGCGTCGGAGGAACTCTAGCGGGAGTGGAGACCCAGTACTTC.

This clone was counted a few times. This chain joins TRBV5-1 and TRBJ2-3; tentative D call: TRBD1 (5 bases). Germline-derived CDR1 and CDR2 are SGHRS and YFSETQ. The CDR3 spans 15 residues. Trimming pared 2 bases from V and 6 bases from J, leaving 16 bases between. CDR3 in amino acids: CASSFNPGSSDTQYF. CDR3 nucleotides: TGCGCCAGCAGCTTCAATCCAGGGTCAAGTGATACGCAGTATTTT.

This chain uses TRBV11-3 with TRBJ2-7; TRBD1 aligns across 9 bases. CDR3 length: 14 residues. V shed 4 bases, J shed 6 bases, and the junction held 7 bases outside the gene matches. The germline V gene has CDR1 SGHNT and CDR2 YENEEA. The CDR3 sequence is CASSSGQGFSEQYF. CDR3 bases: TGTGCCAGCAGCTCAGGACAGGGGTTTTCCGAGCAGTACTTC.

This clone was recorded once. The chain carries TRBV10-1 and TRBJ2-5; TRBD1 aligns across 11 bases. The CDR3 spans 15 residues. Trimming at V came to 5 bases and at J to 4 bases, leaving 6 bases not matched to a gene. Germline values: CDR1 WNHNN, CDR2 SYGVQD (reference sequence). CDR3 amino acids: CASSPGTGGRETQYF. CDR3 sequence (DNA): TGCGCCAGCAGTCCTGGGACAGGGGGTCGAGAGACCCAGTACTTC.

CDR3: CASSLFPKGEDFGGYTF. CDR3 coding DNA: TGTGCCAGCAGCTTATTCCCGAAAGGTGAAGATTTCGGGGGCTACACCTTC. The J gene is TRBJ1-2, the V gene TRBV7-2; D uncertain. This CDR3 has 17 amino acids. Germline V gives CDR1 SGHTA, CDR2 FQGNSA. Between the trimmed V and J ends, which lost 2 bases and 8 bases, there was a span of 24 bases. Full variable domain (rest looked up from reference TRBV7-2 and TRBJ1-2): GAGVSQSPSNKVTEKGKDVELRCDPISGHTALYWYRQSLGQGLEFLIYFQGNSAPDKSGLPSDRFSAERTGGSVSTLTIQRTQQEDSAVYLCASSLFPKGEDFGGYTFGSGTRLTVV.

The V call is TRBV9, the J call TRBJ1-2; D not certain. The V end was cut by 0 bases, the J end by 7 bases, with 16 bases between. The CDR3 extends over 15 amino acids. Germline V gene data show CDR1 as SGDLS and CDR2 as YYNGEE. The CDR3 is CASSVDLGRLGGYTF. CDR3 nucleotides: TGTGCCAGCAGCGTAGATCTGGGGAGATTGGGTGGCTACACCTTC.

V usage is TRBV19 and J usage is TRBJ1-5; tentative D call: TRBD1 (5 bases). CDR3 length: 15 amino acids. Per germline, CDR1 LNHDA and CDR2 SQIVND (reference sequence). V lost 0 bases and J 7 bases, leaving 13 bases between the germline ends. The CDR3 is CASSIDRFGGQPQHF. For the CDR3, the DNA is TGTGCCAGTAGTATAGATCGCTTTGGGGGGCAGCCCCAGCATTTT.

The chain combines TRBV7-8 with TRBJ2-1, with 12 bases aligning to TRBD1. Germline V CDR1 and CDR2: SGHVS, FQNEAQ. The CDR3 is 14 residues long. Trimming cost V 6 bases and J 8 bases; bases outside gene matches: 5. The CDR3 DNA reads TGTGCCAGCAGGGCCGGGACAGGGGGCTATGAGCAGTTCTTC. It specifies CASRAGTGGYEQFF.

This rearrangement joins TRBV6-6 to TRBJ1-1; D may be TRBD1 (6 bases). V was shortened by 8 bases and J by 3 bases, with 19 bases between the two germline ends. Germline V CDR1 and CDR2: MNHNY, SVGAGI (reference sequence). The CDR3 runs to 15 residues. The CDR3 bases are TGTGCCAGCCACCGGGACACGTTAACCTACACTGAAGCTTTCTTT. It yields the protein CASHRDTLTYTEAFF.

This chain connects TRBV6-1 to TRBJ2-7, with TRBD1 matching 8 bases. Per the germline V gene, CDR1 is MNHNS and CDR2 is SASEGT. The CDR3 length is 16 residues. Trimming took 1 base from V and 2 from J; bases not matched to a gene: 7. This CDR3 is CASSEESGTGAYEQYF. The CDR3 DNA reads TGTGCCAGCAGTGAAGAGTCCGGGACAGGAGCCTACGAGCAGTACTTC.

This chain joins TRBV28 and TRBJ1-4, with D perhaps matching TRBD1 (5 bases). The CDR3 runs 14 residues. The V end lost 2 bases, the J end lost 10 bases, and 14 bases lay between the germline ends. Germline assignment: CDR1 MDHEN and CDR2 SYDVKM. The CDR3 sequence is CASSLRQAGGKLFF. The CDR3, as DNA: TGTGCCAGCAGTTTACGGCAGGCCGGGGGAAAACTGTTTTTT.

The chain has TRBV4-2 and TRBJ1-4; TRBD1 matches 11 bases. V gave up 1 base and J gave up 8 bases; unmatched junction bases: 6. The V gene's germline CDR1 is LGHNA and CDR2 YNFKEQ. CDR3 length: 16 residues. CDR3 sequence (DNA): TGTGCCAGCAGCCAAGGATTGGACAGGGGGCGCGAAAAACTGTTTTTT. Its protein product is CASSQGLDRGREKLFF.

The chain is built from TRBV5-1 and TRBJ2-3; TRBD2 agrees at 7 bases. The germline V gene has CDR1 SGHRS and CDR2 YFSETQ. The V segment lost 4 bases and the J segment 2 bases; nucleotides outside the gene matches: 16. The CDR3 loop spans 18 amino acids. CDR3 bases: TGCGCCAGCAGCCTGGGCGGGTATGTCAGCGGGGTCACAGATACGCAGTATTTT. Amino acids: CASSLGGYVSGVTDTQYF.

The rearrangement joins TRBV27 to TRBJ2-3; no firm D call. V lost 3 bases to trimming and J lost 2 bases, with 12 bases between them. Germline-derived CDR1 and CDR2 are MNHEY and SMNVEV (reference sequence). The CDR3 has 15 residues. CDR3 in DNA: TGTGCCAGCAGTTTCCTAGGCCCTTCCACAGATACGCAGTATTTT. Its translation: CASSFLGPSTDTQYF.

This chain uses TRBV28 with TRBJ2-6, with 8 bases that match TRBD2. V was clipped by 10 bases and J by 2 bases; unmatched bases: 7. CDR1 and CDR2 from the germline V gene are MDHEN and SYDVKM. The CDR3 contains 15 residues. CDR3 region: CATRGGRAGANVLTF. The CDR3 DNA follows: TGTGCCACCCGGGGGGGGAGGGCTGGGGCCAACGTCCTGACTTTC.

The genes are TRBV11-2 and TRBJ1-5; D unclear. Germline lookup yields CDR1 SGHAT and CDR2 FQNNGV. This CDR3 region has 15 residues. V was clipped by 1 base and J by 3 bases, with 10 bases between them. CDR3 in DNA: TGTGCCAGCAGCTTAGTAGCCGGGGTCAATCAGCCCCAGCATTTT. Protein: CASSLVAGVNQPQHF.